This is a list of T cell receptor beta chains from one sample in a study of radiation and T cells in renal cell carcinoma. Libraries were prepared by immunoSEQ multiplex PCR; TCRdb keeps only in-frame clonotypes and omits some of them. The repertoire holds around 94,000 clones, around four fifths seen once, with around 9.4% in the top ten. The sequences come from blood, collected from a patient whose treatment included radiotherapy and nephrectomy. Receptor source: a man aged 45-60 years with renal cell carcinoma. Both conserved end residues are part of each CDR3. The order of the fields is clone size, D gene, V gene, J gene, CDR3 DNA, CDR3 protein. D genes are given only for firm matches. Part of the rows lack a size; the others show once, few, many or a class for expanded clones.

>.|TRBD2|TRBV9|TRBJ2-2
TGTGCCAGCAGCGTGACCCCCTCGGGACTAGCGGGATCCGGGGAGCTGTTTTTT
CASSVTPSGLAGSGELFF
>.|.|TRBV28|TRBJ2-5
TGTGCCAGCAACAGCTTTGGTTTGATGGGAGAGACCCAGTACTTC
CASNSFGLMGETQYF
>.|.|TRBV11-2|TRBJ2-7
TGTGCCAGCAGCTTTCCCTTGGGGAACTACGAGCAGTACTTC
CASSFPLGNYEQYF
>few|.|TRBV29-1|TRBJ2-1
TGCAGCGTTCCGCTGCAGACAGAGAATAATGAGCAGTTCTTC
CSVPLQTENNEQFF
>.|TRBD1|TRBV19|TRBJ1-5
TGTGCCAGTAGACTCCTTACACAGGGGAGGGTTCAGCCCCAGCATTTT
CASRLLTQGRVQPQHF
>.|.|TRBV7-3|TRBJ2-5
TGTGCCAGCAGCGACGGGACTCAAGAGACCCAGTACTTC
CASSDGTQETQYF
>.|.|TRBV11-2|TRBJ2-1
TGTGCCAGCAGCTTAGTACTCTATTTGAATGAGCAGTTCTTC
CASSLVLYLNEQFF
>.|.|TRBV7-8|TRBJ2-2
TGTGCCAGCAGCCTCAGGGCCCACACCGGGGAGCTGTTTTTT
CASSLRAHTGELFF
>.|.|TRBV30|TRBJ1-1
TGTGCCTGGGATTACTGGGGAGCCACTGAAGCTTTCTTT
CAWDYWGATEAFF
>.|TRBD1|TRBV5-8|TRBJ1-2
TGTGCCAGCAGCCTACGACAGGGGGCGTTGGGCTACACCTTC
CASSLRQGALGYTF
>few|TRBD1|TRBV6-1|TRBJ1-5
TGTGCCAGCAGTGGAACAGGGGGGCCTTATAGCAATCAGCCCCAGCATTTT
CASSGTGGPYSNQPQHF
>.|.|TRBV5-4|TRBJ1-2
TGTGCCAGCAGCTCCCCCCCCTATGGCTACACCTTC
CASSSPPYGYTF
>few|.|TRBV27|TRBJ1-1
TGTGCCAGCAGTTTTAAAGTTAACACTGAAGCTTTCTTT
CASSFKVNTEAFF
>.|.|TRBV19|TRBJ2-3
TGTGCCAGTAGACAACTAGGGTGGGATACGCAGTATTTT
CASRQLGWDTQYF
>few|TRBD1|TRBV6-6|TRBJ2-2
TGTGCCAGCAGTTCAGGGGGCACCGGGGAGCTGTTTTTT
CASSSGGTGELFF
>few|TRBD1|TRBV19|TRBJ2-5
TGTGCCAGTAGTCCCCGACAGGGGGCGTGGGAGACCCAGTACTTC
CASSPRQGAWETQYF
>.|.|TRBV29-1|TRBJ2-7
TGCAGCGCCAAAACGACTGGGACCTACGAGCAGTACTTC
CSAKTTGTYEQYF
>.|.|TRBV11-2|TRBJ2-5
TGTGCCAGCAGCTTAAGGGGAAGAGCAGAGACCCAGTACTTC
CASSLRGRAETQYF
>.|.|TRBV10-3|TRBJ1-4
TGTGCCACAGGAGTAACGGCTAATGAAAAACTGTTTTTT
CATGVTANEKLFF